The rows below give T cell receptor beta chains drawn from one sample of a study of human T cells and chemical hapten exposure. A single record per CDR3 protein comes from TCRdb applying MiXCR to the RACE reads. The data contain 180,000 or so distinct CDR3 sequences, about 14% of them seen just once; the ten biggest clones take up 1.5% to 2%. The starting material was whole blood, obtained in connection with sensitization to the hapten diphenylcyclopropenone (DPC). The receptors here all came from a woman aged 25 to 45 with alopecia areata. Some clones in this sample may be carry-over from other donors' samples. The CDR3 runs from the conserved cysteine through the conserved F or W. A D gene is named only where the DNA matches it firmly. The size entry is marked missing in some rows and otherwise reads once, few, many or a size class.

j_call | clone_size | d_call | v_call | cdr3_length | cdr3_aa | cdr3_nt
TRBJ2-2 | NA | NA | TRBV9 | 14 | CASSVRQNTGELFF | TGTGCCAGCAGCGTTCGGCAGAACACCGGGGAGCTGTTTTTT
TRBJ2-5 | many | TRBD1 | TRBV29-1 | 12 | CSVRTGQETQYF | TGCAGCGTCCGGACAGGTCAAGAGACCCAGTACTTC
TRBJ1-2 | NA | TRBD1 | TRBV6-2/TRBV6-3 | 16 | CASRRTGGSSDYGYTF | TGTGCCAGCAGAAGGACAGGGGGCTCTTCGGACTATGGCTACACCTTC
TRBJ1-6 | NA | TRBD1 | TRBV7-3 | 15 | CASSRTGDDNSPLHF | TGTGCCAGCAGCCGGACAGGGGACGATAATTCACCCCTCCACTTT
TRBJ2-5 | few | NA | TRBV7-3 | 13 | CASSLTRQETQYF | TGTGCCAGCAGCTTAACGCGCCAAGAGACCCAGTACTTC
TRBJ1-1 | many | NA | TRBV29-1 | 10 | CSVVQSEAFF | TGCAGCGTTGTCCAGTCTGAAGCTTTCTTT
TRBJ2-5 | few | TRBD1 | TRBV7-6 | 16 | CASSAPGQKTQETQYF | TGTGCCAGCAGCGCACCGGGACAGAAGACCCAAGAGACCCAGTACTTC
TRBJ1-2 | few | NA | TRBV30 | 12 | CAWSVAGPGYTF | TGTGCCTGGAGTGTAGCAGGTCCAGGCTACACCTTC
TRBJ2-7 | NA | TRBD1 | TRBV28 | 15 | CASTLGGTGAYEQYF | TGTGCCAGCACCCTCGGCGGGACAGGAGCCTACGAGCAGTACTTC
TRBJ2-5 | NA | TRBD1 | TRBV14 | 15 | CASSQGRGSQETQYF | TGTGCCAGCAGCCAAGGCAGGGGGAGCCAAGAGACCCAGTACTTC
TRBJ1-2 | few | NA | TRBV14 | 13 | CASSQDFDYGYTF | TGTGCCAGCAGCCAAGATTTCGACTATGGCTACACCTTC
TRBJ2-2 | NA | NA | TRBV12-3/TRBV12-4 | 14 | CASSHSRVTGELFF | TGTGCCAGCAGCCACTCTCGGGTCACCGGGGAGCTGTTTTTT
TRBJ2-7 | few | NA | TRBV28 | 12 | CASSWAGTQQYF | TGTGCCAGCAGTTGGGCGGGTACTCAACAGTACTTC
TRBJ1-1 | few | NA | TRBV6-2/TRBV6-3 | 15 | CASSYLDGLNTEAFF | TGTGCCAGCAGTTACCTGGACGGATTGAACACTGAAGCTTTCTTT
TRBJ1-1 | NA | NA | TRBV6-6 | 18 | CASSPLLGTDNRNTEAFF | TGTGCCAGCAGTCCCCTTTTGGGGACGGACAATAGGAACACTGAAGCTTTCTTT
TRBJ1-1 | few | NA | TRBV15 | 13 | CATSRTVNTEAFF | TGTGCCACCAGCCGGACAGTGAACACTGAAGCTTTCTTT
TRBJ1-1 | NA | NA | TRBV10-3 | 15 | CAISESQAANTEAFF | TGTGCCATCAGTGAGTCGCAGGCGGCGAACACTGAAGCTTTCTTT